What follows is one T cell receptor beta chain and its context. Its specificity is not known. PCR employed 60 Vbeta and 13 Jbeta primers. Sequenced by immunoSEQ multiplex PCR; TCRdb stores in-frame clones only, minus some. The sample records approximately 140,000 clones, under 70% being singletons. The source of the sample is a study of cytomegalovirus exposure and HLA in healthy donors. Notes on the study in general: Indistinguishable V segments such as TRBV6-2 and TRBV6-3 were excluded. Likely technical artifact: a cluster of highly shared sequence variants. TCR association rates varied by HLA locus in a later analysis, with DRB1 highest and HLA-C lowest. Further analysis was carried out later, and it showed several of the most significant clusters appearing linked to common viral pathogens.

V lost 2 bases and J 3 bases, leaving 8 bases between the germline ends. Germline values: CDR1 SGHVS, CDR2 FNYEAQ. The CDR3 runs 13 residues. This chain joins TRBV7-6 and TRBJ2-7; D is undetermined. The sample taken for sequencing was PBMCs. The receptor comes from a woman aged 60-75 years in good health and CMV-seronegative. CDR3 bases: TGTGCCAGCAGCTTAACAGACGGCTACGAGCAGTACTTC. It translates to CASSLTDGYEQYF.